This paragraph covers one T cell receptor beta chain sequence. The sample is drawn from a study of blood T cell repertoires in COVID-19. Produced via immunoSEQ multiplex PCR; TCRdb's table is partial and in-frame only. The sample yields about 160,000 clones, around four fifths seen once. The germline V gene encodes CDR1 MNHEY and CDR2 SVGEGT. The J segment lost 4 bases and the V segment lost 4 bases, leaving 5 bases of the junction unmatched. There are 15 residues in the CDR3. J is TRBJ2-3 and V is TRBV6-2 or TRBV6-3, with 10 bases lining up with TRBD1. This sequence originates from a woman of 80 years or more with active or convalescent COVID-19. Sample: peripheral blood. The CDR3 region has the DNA TGTGCCAGCAGTTTGACAGGGGGCAGCCCAGATACGCAGTATTTT. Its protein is CASSLTGGSPDTQYF.